Following are 22 T cell receptor beta chains from one sample sequenced in a study of cytomegalovirus exposure and HLA in healthy donors (dated by TCRdb to 2016 to 2017). Library prep was done by the immunoSEQ multiplex PCR assay. A mixture of 60 forward primers for TCR Vbeta segments and 13 reverse primers for TCR Jbeta segments was used in the multiplex PCR. TCRdb limited this immuneACCESS table to in-frame rearrangements with V and J called. A share of clones is missing; checked studies link under half to unresolved V genes, and the rest is unexplained. Across this sample there are more than 90,000 clones, with approximately 71% seen only once. The ten largest clones add up to 7.5% to 9% of the sample. Sequencing used PBMCs. The receptor source for this set is a female donor in good health and CMV-seronegative.

The CDR3 here is CASSLARSRQGYEQYF. In DNA form, the CDR3 reads TGTGCCAGCAGCTTAGCGAGGTCGAGACAGGGGTACGAGCAGTACTTC. The chain carries TRBV7-2 and TRBJ2-7, with 8 bases matching TRBD1. The germline V gene encodes CDR1 SGHTA and CDR2 FQGNSA. V shed 0 bases and J 4 bases; nucleotides not matched to a gene: 8. This CDR3 has 16 residues.

The chain uses TRBV4-1 and TRBJ1-2, with 8 nucleotides matching TRBD1. Germline trimming cut 4 bases from V and 6 bases from J; bases unmatched to any gene: 10. CDR1 and CDR2 (germline): MGHRA, YSYEKL. The CDR3 consists of 15 residues. CDR3 nucleotides: TGCGCCAGCAGCCCCTCAGGGACAGGTGGAAATGGCTACACCTTC. Protein product: CASSPSGTGGNGYTF.

The V call is TRBV5-4, the J call TRBJ2-3; a weak D match, TRBD1 (7 bases). This CDR3 comprises 13 residues. Germline lookup yields CDR1 SGHNT and CDR2 YYREEE (reference sequence). Trimming took off 5 bases at V and 3 bases at J, with 10 bases between the two ends. CDR3: CASRSGGTDTQYF. The DNA of the CDR3 is TGTGCCAGCAGATCAGGGGGGACAGATACGCAGTATTTT.

This chain links TRBV30 with TRBJ1-5; no clear D. There are 16 residues in the CDR3. V was clipped by 1 base and J by 2 bases, with 15 bases between them. Per the germline V gene, CDR1 is GTSNPN and CDR2 is SVGIG (reference sequence). CDR3 DNA sequence: TGTGCCTGGAGTGCTCCCGGGTGGCCTGGCAATCAGCCCCAGCATTTT. Protein product: CAWSAPGWPGNQPQHF. Based on the CDR3 plus reference TRBV30 and TRBJ1-5, the full variable domain is SQTIHQWPATLVQPVGSPLSLECTVEGTSNPNLYWYRQAAGRGLQLLFYSVGIGQISSEVPQNLSASRPQDRQFILSSKKLLLSDSGFYLCAWSAPGWPGNQPQHFGDGTRLSIL.

V is TRBV7-9 and J is TRBJ2-5; TRBD2 matches at 8 bases. This CDR3 is built from 16 residues. With V trimmed by 1 base and J by 1 base, 5 bases remained unmatched. CDR1 and CDR2 from the germline V gene are SEHNR and FQNEAQ (reference sequence). The CDR3 reads CASSLGISGIQETQYF. In DNA form, the CDR3 reads TGTGCCAGCAGCTTAGGGATTAGCGGGATCCAAGAGACCCAGTACTTC.

V usage is TRBV9 and J usage is TRBJ1-3, with TRBD1 as a possible D gene (6 bases). V lost 0 bases to trimming and J lost 1 base, with 11 bases between them. Per the germline V gene, CDR1 is SGDLS and CDR2 is YYNGEE. The CDR3 consists of 16 residues. CDR3 sequence reads: CASSVGGLSSGNTIYF. The CDR3 DNA follows: TGTGCCAGCAGCGTAGGGGGGCTTTCATCTGGAAACACCATATATTTT.

This clone was detected only a few times. Sequence at one end of the junction differs from germline and may be a read error. The chain has TRBV27 and TRBJ1-1, with 8 bases fitting TRBD1. Germline assignment: CDR1 MNHEY and CDR2 SMNVEV (reference sequence). The CDR3 extends over 14 amino acids. The CDR3 region is CASSLDRVNTEAFF. In DNA, the CDR3 is TGTGCCAGCAGTTTGGACAGGGTGAATACTGAAGCTTTCTTT.

This clone was seen a handful of times. The chain is built from TRBV5-1 and TRBJ2-5, with TRBD2 as a possible D gene (6 bases). This CDR3 has 15 amino acids. The V end was cut by 5 bases, the J end by 0 bases, with 14 bases between. Germline V gene sequence: CDR1 SGHRS, CDR2 YFSETQ. CDR3 in amino acids: CASSTGAGDQETQYF. CDR3 bases: TGCGCCAGCAGTACGGGAGCTGGGGACCAAGAGACCCAGTACTTC.

There are a few counts of this clone. The chain joins TRBV6-5 to TRBJ1-1; 8 bases map to TRBD1. This CDR3 spans 14 amino acids. J was trimmed by 10 bases and V by 5 bases; bases with no gene match: 12. Germline CDR1 reads MNHEY; CDR2 reads SVGAGI. In DNA form, the CDR3 reads TGTGCCAGCAGTATTAGGAATACAGGGGGTCGAGCTTTCTTT. Translation gives CASSIRNTGGRAFF.

The V and J genes are TRBV19 and TRBJ1-1; TRBD1 matches 7 bases. Germline CDR1 LNHDA, CDR2 SQIVND (reference sequence). The CDR3 contains 13 residues. After removal of 8 bases from V and 1 base from J, the junction contained 4 bases not matched to a gene. This CDR3 is CASGRQGNTEAFF. DNA of the CDR3: TGTGCCAGTGGGAGACAGGGGAACACTGAAGCTTTCTTT.

The chain employs TRBV9 and TRBJ2-7; D is uncertain. The CDR3 spans 15 residues. In germline, CDR1 is SGDLS, CDR2 YYNGEE. The germline V and J ends were trimmed by 0 bases and 1 base, with 11 bases remaining between them. The CDR3 spells CASSVGGDRSYEQYF. For the CDR3, the DNA is TGTGCCAGCAGCGTAGGTGGAGACCGGTCCTACGAGCAGTACTTC.

V gene TRBV11-3 combines with J gene TRBJ1-1; D is unresolved. Germline lookup yields CDR1 SGHNT and CDR2 YENEEA. The CDR3 sequence is 13 residues long. V was shortened by 5 bases and J by 5 bases, with 12 bases between the two germline ends. CDR3 DNA sequence: TGTGCCAGCAGCGCTAAGAGTACGACTGAAGCTTTCTTT. The encoded protein is CASSAKSTTEAFF.

The chain recombines TRBV28 with TRBJ2-1, with D possibly matching TRBD1 (6 bases). Trimming left V 9 bases short and J 0 bases short, with 18 bases between. Germline V CDR1 and CDR2: MDHEN, SYDVKM. CDR3 size: 16 residues. CDR3 amino acids: CASQPGQGSSYNEQFF. The CDR3 DNA sequence: TGTGCCAGTCAGCCCGGGCAGGGGTCCTCCTACAATGAGCAGTTCTTC.

This clone was seen once. This sequence joins TRBV11-2 and TRBJ2-5; D is perhaps TRBD2 (6 bases). There are 13 residues in the CDR3. Looked up from germline, CDR1 is SGHAT and CDR2 is FQNNGV. V was shortened by 5 bases and J by 9 bases, with 16 bases between the two germline ends. The CDR3 DNA reads TGTGCCAGCAGCCATGGGAGGTTCGGGGCCCAGTACTTC. This codes for CASSHGRFGAQYF.

The genes are TRBV5-5 and TRBJ2-5; 10 bases map to TRBD1. The CDR3 consists of 16 residues. CDR1 is SGHKS and CDR2 is YYEKEE in the germline V gene (reference sequence). J lost 1 base, V lost 0 bases, and 3 bases had no gene match. CDR3 DNA: TGTGCCAGCAGCTTGGGACAGGGGGCCAGCCAAGAGACCCAGTACTTC. Amino acid sequence: CASSLGQGASQETQYF. The variable domain in full, with the rest retrieved from reference TRBV5-5 and TRBJ2-5, is DAGVTQSPTHLIKTRGQQVTLRCSPISGHKSVSWYQQVLGQGPQFIFQYYEKEERGRGNFPDRFSARQFPNYSSELNVNALLLGDSALYLCASSLGQGASQETQYFGPGTRLLVL.

The chain uses TRBV10-3 and TRBJ2-7, with 9 bases fitting TRBD2. CDR1 is ENHRY, CDR2 SYGVKD, per germline. The CDR3 consists of 14 residues. The V and J ends lost 6 bases and 3 bases, in that order; junction bases with no gene match: 6. Here the CDR3 reads CAISSPSGNYEQYF. The CDR3, as DNA: TGTGCCATCAGCTCACCTAGCGGGAACTACGAGCAGTACTTC.

This sequence joins TRBV28 and TRBJ2-7; TRBD2 matches at 10 bases. The germline CDR1 and CDR2 sequences are MDHEN and SYDVKM. The junction had 7 bases not matched to a gene; V was cut back by 5 bases and J by 6 bases. This CDR3 has 14 amino acids. The CDR3 loop is CASSTPGLAPEQYF. The CDR3 DNA reads TGTGCCAGCAGTACCCCGGGACTAGCGCCCGAGCAGTACTTC.

The V gene is TRBV6-4, the J gene TRBJ2-4, with 9 bases lining up with TRBD2. V lost 9 bases to trimming and J lost 7 bases; unmatched junction nucleotides: 22. The CDR3 is 18 residues long. Germline CDR1 reads MRHNA; CDR2 reads SNTAGT. CDR3 residues: CARKGLAYCILPRNIQYF. For the CDR3, the DNA is TGTGCCAGAAAGGGACTAGCATATTGCATCCTTCCGAGGAACATTCAGTACTTC.

The genes are TRBV5-4 and TRBJ2-5; 9 bases are a match to TRBD2. The CDR3 is 15 residues long. Germline-derived CDR1 and CDR2 are SGHNT and YYREEE (reference sequence). V lost 0 bases to trimming and J lost 7 bases; unmatched junction nucleotides: 7. The CDR3 region has the DNA TGTGCCAGCAGCTTGGCGACTAGCGGCCTAGCGACCCAGTACTTC. It codes for CASSLATSGLATQYF.

The gene calls are TRBV7-9 and TRBJ2-7, with 8 bases aligning to TRBD2. CDR1 is SEHNR and CDR2 is FQNEAQ in the germline V gene (reference sequence). CDR3 length equals 16 residues. V gave up 1 base and J gave up 5 bases; unmatched junction bases: 10. The CDR3 sequence is CASSLETGGFGHEQYF. The CDR3, as DNA: TGTGCCAGCAGCTTAGAGACGGGGGGGTTCGGCCACGAGCAGTACTTC. Full variable domain (remainder filled in from reference TRBV7-9 and TRBJ2-7): DTGVSQNPRHKITKRGQNVTFRCDPISEHNRLYWYRQTLGQGPEFLTYFQNEAQLEKSRLLSDRFSAERPKGSFSTLEIQRTEQGDSAMYLCASSLETGGFGHEQYFGPGTRLTVT.

CDR3 loop: CASSLAGGPRINEQFF. In DNA, the CDR3 is TGTGCCAGCAGCTTAGCGGGAGGGCCTCGAATTAATGAGCAGTTCTTC. V and J are TRBV9 and TRBJ2-1; 11 bases map to TRBD2. Per the germline V gene, CDR1 is SGDLS and CDR2 is YYNGEE. The CDR3 spans 16 residues. With 4 bases clipped from V and 7 bases from J, the junction kept 10 bases outside the gene matches.

This clone occurred a few times. This chain joins TRBV27 and TRBJ2-1; D unclear. V was pared by 6 bases and J by 8 bases, with 5 bases between. Looked up from germline, CDR1 is MNHEY and CDR2 is SMNVEV (reference sequence). The CDR3 runs to 10 residues. The CDR3: CASRSYEQFF. Written as DNA, the CDR3 is TGTGCCAGCAGGTCTTATGAGCAGTTCTTC.